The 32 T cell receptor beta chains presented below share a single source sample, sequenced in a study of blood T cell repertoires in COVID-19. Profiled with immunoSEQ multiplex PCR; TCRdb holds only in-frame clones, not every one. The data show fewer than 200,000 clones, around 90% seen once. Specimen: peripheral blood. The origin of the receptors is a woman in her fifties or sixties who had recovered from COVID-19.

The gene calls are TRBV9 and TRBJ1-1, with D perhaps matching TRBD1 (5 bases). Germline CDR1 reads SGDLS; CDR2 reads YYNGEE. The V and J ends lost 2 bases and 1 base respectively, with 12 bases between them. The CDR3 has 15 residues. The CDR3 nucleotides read TGTGCCAGCAGCGTCCTCCCTCAGGGGAACACTGAAGCTTTCTTT. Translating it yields CASSVLPQGNTEAFF. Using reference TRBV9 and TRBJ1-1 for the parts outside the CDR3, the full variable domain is DSGVTQTPKHLITATGQRVTLRCSPRSGDLSVYWYQQSLDQGLQFLIQYYNGEERAKGNILERFSAQQFPDLHSELNLSSLELGDSALYFCASSVLPQGNTEAFFGQGTRLTVV.

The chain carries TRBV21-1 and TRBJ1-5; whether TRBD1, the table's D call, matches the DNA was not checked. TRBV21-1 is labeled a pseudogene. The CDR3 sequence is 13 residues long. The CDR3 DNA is TGTGCCAGCAAGGACAGGGGGGGACAGCCCCAGCATTTT. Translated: CASKDRGGQPQHF.

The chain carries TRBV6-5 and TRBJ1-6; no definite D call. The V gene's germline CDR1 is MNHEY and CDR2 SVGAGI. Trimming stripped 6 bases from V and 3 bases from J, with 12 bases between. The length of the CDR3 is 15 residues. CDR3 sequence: CASSNTELYNSPLHF. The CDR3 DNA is TGTGCCAGCAGCAATACGGAGCTCTATAATTCACCCCTCCACTTT.

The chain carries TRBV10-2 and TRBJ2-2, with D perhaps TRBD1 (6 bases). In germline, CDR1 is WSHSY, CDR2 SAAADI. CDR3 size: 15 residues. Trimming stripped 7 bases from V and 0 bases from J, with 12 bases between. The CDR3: CASKRTDANTGELFF. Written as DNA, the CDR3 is TGCGCCAGCAAAAGGACAGACGCGAACACCGGGGAGCTGTTTTTT.

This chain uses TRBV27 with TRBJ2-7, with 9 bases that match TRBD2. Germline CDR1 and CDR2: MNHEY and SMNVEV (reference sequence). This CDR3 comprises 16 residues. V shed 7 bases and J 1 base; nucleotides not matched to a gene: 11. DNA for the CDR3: TGTGCCAGCACACGAAGCGGGGGGAGCATATCCTACGAGCAGTACTTC. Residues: CASTRSGGSISYEQYF.

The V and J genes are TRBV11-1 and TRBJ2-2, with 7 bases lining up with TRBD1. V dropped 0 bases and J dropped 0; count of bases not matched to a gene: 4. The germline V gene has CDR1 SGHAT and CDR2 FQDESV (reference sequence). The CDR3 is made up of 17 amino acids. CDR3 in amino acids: CASSLAPGQSNTGELFF. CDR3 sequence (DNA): TGTGCCAGCAGCTTAGCCCCGGGACAGTCGAACACCGGGGAGCTGTTTTTT.

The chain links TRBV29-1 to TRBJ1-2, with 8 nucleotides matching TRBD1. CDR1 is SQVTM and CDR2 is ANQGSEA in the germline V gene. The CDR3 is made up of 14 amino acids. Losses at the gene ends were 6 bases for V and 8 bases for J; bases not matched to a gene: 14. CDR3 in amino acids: CSVDRTGRLGGYTF. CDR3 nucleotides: TGCAGCGTGGACCGGACAGGGCGGTTAGGGGGCTACACCTTC.

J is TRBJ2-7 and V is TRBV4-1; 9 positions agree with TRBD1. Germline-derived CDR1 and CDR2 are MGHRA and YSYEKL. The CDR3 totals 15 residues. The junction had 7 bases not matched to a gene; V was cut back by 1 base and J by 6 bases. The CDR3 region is CASSQGQGGPAEQYF. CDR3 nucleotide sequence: TGCGCCAGCAGCCAAGGACAGGGGGGGCCCGCCGAGCAGTACTTC.

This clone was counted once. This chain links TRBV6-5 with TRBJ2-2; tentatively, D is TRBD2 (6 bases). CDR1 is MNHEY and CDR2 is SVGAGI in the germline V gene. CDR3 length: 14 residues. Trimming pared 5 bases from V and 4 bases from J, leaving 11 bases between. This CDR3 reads CASSPGLGTGELFF. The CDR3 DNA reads TGTGCCAGCAGTCCGGGACTGGGCACCGGGGAGCTGTTTTTT.

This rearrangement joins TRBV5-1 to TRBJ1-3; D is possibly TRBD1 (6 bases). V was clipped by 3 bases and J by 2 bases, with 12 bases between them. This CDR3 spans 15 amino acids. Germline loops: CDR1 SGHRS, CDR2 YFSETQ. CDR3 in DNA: TGCGCCAGCAGCTCAACACAGGGACCTGGAAACACCATATATTTT. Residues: CASSSTQGPGNTIYF.

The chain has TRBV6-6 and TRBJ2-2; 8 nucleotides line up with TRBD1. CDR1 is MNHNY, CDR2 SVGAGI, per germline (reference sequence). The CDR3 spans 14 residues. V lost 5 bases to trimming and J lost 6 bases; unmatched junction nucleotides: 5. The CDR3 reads CASSVTGGPGELFF. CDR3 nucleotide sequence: TGTGCCAGCAGTGTAACAGGGGGACCCGGGGAGCTGTTTTTT.

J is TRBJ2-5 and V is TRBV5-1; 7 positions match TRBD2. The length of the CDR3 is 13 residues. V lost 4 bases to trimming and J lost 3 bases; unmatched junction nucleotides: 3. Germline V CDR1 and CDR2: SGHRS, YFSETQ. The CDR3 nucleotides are TGCGCCAGCAGCGAGGGAGGGGAAGAGACCCAGTACTTC. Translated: CASSEGGEETQYF.

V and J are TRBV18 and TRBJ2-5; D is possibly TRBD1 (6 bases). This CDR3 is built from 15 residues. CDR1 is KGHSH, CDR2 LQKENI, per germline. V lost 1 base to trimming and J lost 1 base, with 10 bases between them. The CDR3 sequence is CASSPRQGSQETQYF. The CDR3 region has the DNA TGTGCCAGCTCACCACGGCAGGGGTCCCAAGAGACCCAGTACTTC.

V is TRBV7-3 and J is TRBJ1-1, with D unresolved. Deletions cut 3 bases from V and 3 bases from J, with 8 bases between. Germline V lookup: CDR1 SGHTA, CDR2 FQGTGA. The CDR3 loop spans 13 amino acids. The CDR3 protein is CASSFNTDTEAFF. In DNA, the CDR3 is TGTGCCAGCAGCTTCAATACAGACACTGAAGCTTTCTTT.

For the CDR3, the DNA is TGTGCCATCAGTGAACAGGGGAGCGACTATGGCTACACCTTC. Encoded protein: CAISEQGSDYGYTF. This sequence joins TRBV10-3 and TRBJ1-2; the match to TRBD1 covers 7 bases. CDR1 ENHRY and CDR2 SYGVKD come from the germline V gene. The CDR3 is 14 residues long. With 3 bases clipped from V and 3 bases from J, the junction kept 4 bases outside the gene matches.

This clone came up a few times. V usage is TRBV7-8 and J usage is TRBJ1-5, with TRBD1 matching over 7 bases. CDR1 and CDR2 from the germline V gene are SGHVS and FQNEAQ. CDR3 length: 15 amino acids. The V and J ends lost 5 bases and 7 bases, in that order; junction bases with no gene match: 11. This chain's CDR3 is CASSTQDRARQPQHF. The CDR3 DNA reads TGTGCCAGCAGCACCCAAGACAGGGCTCGGCAGCCCCAGCATTTT.

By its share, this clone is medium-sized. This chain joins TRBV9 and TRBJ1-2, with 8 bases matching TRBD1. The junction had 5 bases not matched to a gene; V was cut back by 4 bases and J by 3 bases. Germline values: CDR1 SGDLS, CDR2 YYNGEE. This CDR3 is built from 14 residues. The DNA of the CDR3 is TGTGCCAGCAGCACCCCGACAGGGGACTATGGCTACACCTTC. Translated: CASSTPTGDYGYTF.

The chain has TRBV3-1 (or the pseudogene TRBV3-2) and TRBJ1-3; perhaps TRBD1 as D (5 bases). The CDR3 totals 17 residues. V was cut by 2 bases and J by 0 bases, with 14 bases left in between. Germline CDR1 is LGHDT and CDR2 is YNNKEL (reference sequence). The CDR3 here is CASSQTWGVDSGNTIYF. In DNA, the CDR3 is TGTGCCAGCAGCCAAACGTGGGGGGTAGACTCTGGAAACACCATATATTTT.

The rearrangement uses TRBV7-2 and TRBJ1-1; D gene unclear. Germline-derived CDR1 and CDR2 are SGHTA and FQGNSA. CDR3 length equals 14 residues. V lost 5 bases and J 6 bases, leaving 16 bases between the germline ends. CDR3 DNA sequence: TGTGCCAGCAGCACCGGACTCGGCGGGGCTGAAGCTTTCTTT. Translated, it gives CASSTGLGGAEAFF. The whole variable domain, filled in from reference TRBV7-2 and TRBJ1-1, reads GAGVSQSPSNKVTEKGKDVELRCDPISGHTALYWYRQSLGQGLEFLIYFQGNSAPDKSGLPSDRFSAERTGGSVSTLTIQRTQQEDSAVYLCASSTGLGGAEAFFGQGTRLTVV.

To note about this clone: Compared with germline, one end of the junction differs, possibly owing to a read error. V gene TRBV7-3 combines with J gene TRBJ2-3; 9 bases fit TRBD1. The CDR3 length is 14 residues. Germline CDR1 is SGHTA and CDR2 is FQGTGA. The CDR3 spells CASSLTGGSDTQYF. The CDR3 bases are TGTGCCAGCAGCCTAACAGGGGGCTCAGATACGCAGTATTTT.

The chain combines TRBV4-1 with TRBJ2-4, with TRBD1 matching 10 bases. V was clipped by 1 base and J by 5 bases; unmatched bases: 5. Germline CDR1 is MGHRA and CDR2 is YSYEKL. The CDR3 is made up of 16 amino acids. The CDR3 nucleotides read TGCGCCAGCAGCCAAGTTGGGACAGGGGTACAAAACATTCAGTACTTC. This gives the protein CASSQVGTGVQNIQYF.

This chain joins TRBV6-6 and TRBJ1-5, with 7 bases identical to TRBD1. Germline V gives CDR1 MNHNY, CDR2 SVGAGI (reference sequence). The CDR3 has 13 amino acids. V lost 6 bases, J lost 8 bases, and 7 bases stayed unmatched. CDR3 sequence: CASRTGVWKPQHF. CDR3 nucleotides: TGTGCCAGCAGAACAGGGGTCTGGAAGCCCCAGCATTTT.

The CDR3 protein is CASSPGTGVRETQYF. The CDR3 nucleotides read TGTGCCAGCAGCCCCGGTACAGGGGTGAGGGAGACCCAGTACTTC. The V and J genes are TRBV5-4 and TRBJ2-5, with 7 bases fitting TRBD1. With 4 bases clipped from V and 5 bases from J, the junction kept 11 bases outside the gene matches. The CDR3 runs to 15 residues. Germline CDR1 reads SGHNT; CDR2 reads YYREEE (reference sequence). The full variable domain, completed using reference TRBV5-4 and TRBJ2-5, is ETGVTQSPTHLIKTRGQQVTLRCSSQSGHNTVSWYQQALGQGPQFIFQYYREEENGRGNFPPRFSGLQFPNYSSELNVNALELDDSALYLCASSPGTGVRETQYFGPGTRLLVL.

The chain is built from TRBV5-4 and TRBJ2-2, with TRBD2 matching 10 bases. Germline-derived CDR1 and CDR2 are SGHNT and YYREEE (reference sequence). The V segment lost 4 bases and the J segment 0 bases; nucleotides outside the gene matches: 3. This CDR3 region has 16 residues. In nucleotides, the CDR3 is TGTGCCAGCAGCAATGGACTAGCGGCGAACACCGGGGAGCTGTTTTTT. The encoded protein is CASSNGLAANTGELFF.

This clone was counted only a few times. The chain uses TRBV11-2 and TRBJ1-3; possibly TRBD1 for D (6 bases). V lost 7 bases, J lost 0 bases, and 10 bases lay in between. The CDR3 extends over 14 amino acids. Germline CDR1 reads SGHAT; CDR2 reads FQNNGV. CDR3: CASMTGLSGNTIYF. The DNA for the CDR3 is TGTGCCAGCATGACAGGCCTCTCTGGAAACACCATATATTTT.

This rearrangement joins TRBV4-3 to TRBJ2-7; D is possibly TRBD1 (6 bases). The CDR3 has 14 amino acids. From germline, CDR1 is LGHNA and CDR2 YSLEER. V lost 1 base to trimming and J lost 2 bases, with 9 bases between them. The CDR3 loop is CASSQGTDAYEQYF. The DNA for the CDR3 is TGCGCCAGCAGCCAAGGGACAGATGCCTACGAGCAGTACTTC.

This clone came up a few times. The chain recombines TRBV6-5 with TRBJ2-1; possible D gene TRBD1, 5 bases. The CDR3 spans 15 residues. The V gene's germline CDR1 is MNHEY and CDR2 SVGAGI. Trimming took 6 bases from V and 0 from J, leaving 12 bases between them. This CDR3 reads CASSLRAISYNEQFF. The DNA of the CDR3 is TGTGCCAGCAGCCTCAGGGCAATCTCCTACAATGAGCAGTTCTTC.

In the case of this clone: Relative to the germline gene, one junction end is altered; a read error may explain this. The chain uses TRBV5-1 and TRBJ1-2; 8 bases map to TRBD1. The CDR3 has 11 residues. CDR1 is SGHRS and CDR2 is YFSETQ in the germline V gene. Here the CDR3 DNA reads TGCGCCAGCAGCCCCGGACAGGGTCCCGTCTTC. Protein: CASSPGQGPVF.

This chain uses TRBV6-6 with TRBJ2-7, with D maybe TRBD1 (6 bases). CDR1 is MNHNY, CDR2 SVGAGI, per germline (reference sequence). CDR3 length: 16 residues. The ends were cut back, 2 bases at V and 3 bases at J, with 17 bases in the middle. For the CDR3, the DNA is TGTGCCAGCAGTTACAACGGTGTGGGGGCCCTCTACGAGCAGTACTTC. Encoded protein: CASSYNGVGALYEQYF.

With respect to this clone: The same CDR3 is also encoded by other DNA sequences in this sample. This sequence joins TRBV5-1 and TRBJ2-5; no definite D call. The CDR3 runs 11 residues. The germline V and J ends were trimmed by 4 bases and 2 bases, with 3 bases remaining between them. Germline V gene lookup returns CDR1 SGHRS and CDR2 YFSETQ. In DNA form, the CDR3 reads TGCGCCAGCAGCCTTCAAGAGACCCAGTACTTC. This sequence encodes CASSLQETQYF.

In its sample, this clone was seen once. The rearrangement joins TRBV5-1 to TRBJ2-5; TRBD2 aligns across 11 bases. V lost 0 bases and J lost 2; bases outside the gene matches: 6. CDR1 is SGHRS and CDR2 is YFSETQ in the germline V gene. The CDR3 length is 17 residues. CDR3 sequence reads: CASSLVLAGGTQETQYF. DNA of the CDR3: TGCGCCAGCAGCTTGGTCCTAGCGGGGGGTACACAAGAGACCCAGTACTTC.

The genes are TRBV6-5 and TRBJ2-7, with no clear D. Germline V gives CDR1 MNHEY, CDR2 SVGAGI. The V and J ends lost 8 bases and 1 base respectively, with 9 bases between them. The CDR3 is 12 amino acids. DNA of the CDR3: TGTGCCAGCCGGAGCTCTTCCTACGAGCAGTACTTC. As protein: CASRSSSYEQYF.